This TCR beta chain comes out of a study of shared clonotypes between healthy human individuals. This clone was recorded only once. Its cognate antigen is unknown. The study's findings and limits: The naive CD4 repertoires of a few donors were compared, and around 5.1% of clonotypes were shared.

This CDR3 is 13 amino acids long. Germline V gene lookup returns CDR1 MNHNS and CDR2 SASEGT. The V and J ends lost 11 bases and 3 bases respectively, with 13 bases between them. The assay was immunoSEQ multiplex PCR, and TCRdb's table has in-frame clones only and misses some. The table records roughly 640,000 clones, around 74% of them present only once. The chain uses TRBV6-1 and TRBJ2-2; no definite D call. The material sequenced was memory CD4+ T cells sorted from blood. Subset: CD45RA-negative fraction. The sequence was collected from a woman in her thirties in good health. CDR3 protein: CAGSRLDTGELFF. CDR3 bases: TGTGCCGGAAGTCGGCTAGACACCGGGGAGCTGTTTTTT.